A selection of T cell receptor beta chains follows, all from one sample in a study of graft-versus-host responses after intestinal transplantation. Libraries were prepared by immunoSEQ multiplex PCR; TCRdb keeps only in-frame clonotypes and omits some of them. The sample carries fewer than 25,000 clones, roughly 44% recorded once. The sequencing used alloreactive CD8+ T cells from a mixed lymphocyte reaction culture, collected before transplantation. Receptors were obtained from a human patient who was an organ donor for intestinal transplantation. The CDR3 runs from the conserved cysteine through the conserved F or W. A D gene is named only where the DNA matches it firmly. Not all rows give a size; the values are once, few, many and, for expanded clones, a class.

D gene	V gene	clone size	J gene	CDR3 protein	CDR3 DNA
.	TRBV6-5	few	TRBJ2-7	CASSPGTGYEQYF	TGTGCCAGCAGCCCCGGGACGGGGTACGAGCAGTACTTC
TRBD2	TRBV4-1	.	TRBJ2-2	CASSHPPTSGANTGELFF	TGCGCCAGCAGCCATCCCCCGACTAGCGGAGCAAACACCGGGGAGCTGTTTTTT
.	TRBV9	.	TRBJ2-7	CASSVDPSSQQYF	TGTGCCAGCAGCGTAGATCCTAGCAGTCAGCAGTACTTC
.	TRBV4-3	.	TRBJ2-5	CASSQDRAYQETQYF	TGCGCCAGCAGCCAAGATAGGGCCTACCAAGAGACCCAGTACTTC
.	TRBV7-9	.	TRBJ2-3	CASSFIPRSTDTQYF	TGTGCCAGCAGCTTCATTCCCAGAAGCACAGATACGCAGTATTTT
TRBD2	TRBV6-6	.	TRBJ2-7	CASSYYPGLASYEQYF	TGTGCCAGCAGTTACTACCCGGGACTAGCGTCCTACGAGCAGTACTTC
.	TRBV4-1	few	TRBJ1-5	CASSQDGNQPQHF	TGCGCCAGCAGCCAAGATGGCAATCAGCCCCAGCATTTT
.	TRBV2	few	TRBJ2-2	CASRGTPFTGELFF	TGTGCCAGCAGAGGGACACCCTTCACCGGGGAGCTGTTTTTT
TRBD1	TRBV5-4	.	TRBJ1-1	CASQGRGDTEAFF	TGTGCCAGCCAGGGCAGGGGGGACACTGAAGCTTTCTTT
.	TRBV9	few	TRBJ1-1	CASSHGGNTEAFF	TGTGCCAGCAGCCACGGGGGAAACACTGAAGCTTTCTTT
.	TRBV5-1	.	TRBJ2-3	CASSLLLGTDTQYF	TGCGCCAGCAGCTTACTACTCGGTACAGATACGCAGTATTTT
.	TRBV9	.	TRBJ2-2	CASSARIPGELFF	TGTGCCAGCAGCGCCCGTATACCCGGGGAGCTGTTTTTT
.	TRBV9	few	TRBJ2-1	CASSGRGSYNEQFF	TGTGCCAGCAGCGGCAGGGGTTCATACAATGAGCAGTTCTTC
.	TRBV6-1	few	TRBJ2-7	CASSLGQALGHEQYF	TGTGCCAGCAGTCTTGGGCAGGCCCTAGGGCACGAGCAGTACTTC
.	TRBV11-2	.	TRBJ2-1	CASSLGDAYNEQFF	TGTGCCAGCAGCTTAGGGGACGCCTACAATGAGCAGTTCTTC
.	TRBV6-5	few	TRBJ2-1	CASAHGGNEQFF	TGTGCCAGCGCCCACGGGGGTAATGAGCAGTTCTTC
TRBD2	TRBV6-4	.	TRBJ2-3	CASSDSFLAGAGDTQYF	TGTGCCAGCAGTGACTCGTTTCTAGCGGGAGCAGGGGATACGCAGTATTTT
.	TRBV11-1	.	TRBJ2-2	CASSLQGELFF	TGTGCCAGCAGCTTACAAGGGGAGCTGTTTTTT
TRBD1	TRBV27	.	TRBJ2-7	CASSPGTGGYEQYF	TGTGCCAGCAGTCCCGGGACAGGGGGCTACGAGCAGTACTTC
.	TRBV6-5	.	TRBJ1-5	CASSSPGLNQPQHF	TGTGCCAGCAGTTCCCCGGGCCTCAATCAGCCCCAGCATTTT
TRBD1	TRBV4-3	few	TRBJ1-3	CASSQAGGLGNTIYF	TGCGCCAGCAGCCAAGCAGGGGGCCTTGGAAACACCATATATTTT
TRBD2	TRBV2	medium-sized	TRBJ2-1	CASIRSGMDYNEQFF	TGTGCCAGCATTAGAAGCGGGATGGATTACAATGAGCAGTTCTTC
TRBD2	TRBV4-2	.	TRBJ2-2	CASSQDHSGRLSGELFF	TGTGCCAGCAGCCAAGATCACAGCGGGAGATTATCCGGGGAGCTGTTTTTT
TRBD2	TRBV5-4	few	TRBJ2-1	CASSLVLAGGGGNEQFF	TGTGCCAGCAGCTTGGTTCTAGCGGGAGGAGGGGGTAATGAGCAGTTCTTC
.	TRBV27	.	TRBJ2-7	CASSLSPYEQYF	TGTGCCAGCAGTTTATCTCCCTACGAGCAGTACTTC
.	TRBV2	.	TRBJ2-3	CASSLGADTQYF	TGTGCCAGCAGCCTCGGGGCAGATACGCAGTATTTT
TRBD1	TRBV2	few	TRBJ2-3	CASNVGTGPRTDTQYF	TGTGCCAGCAATGTAGGGACAGGGCCCCGCACAGATACGCAGTATTTT
TRBD1	TRBV6-6	medium-sized	TRBJ1-5	CASSMTGPPQHF	TGTGCCAGCAGTATGACAGGGCCGCCCCAGCATTTT
.	TRBV6-5	.	TRBJ2-1	CASSYSEGGYNEQFF	TGTGCCAGCAGTTACTCCGAGGGGGGCTACAATGAGCAGTTCTTC
.	TRBV21-1	.	TRBJ1-3	CASSKGQGNTIYF	TGTGCCAGCAGCAAAGGACAGGGAAACACCATATATTTT
.	TRBV6-1	.	TRBJ2-5	CASSEWVSRETQYF	TGTGCCAGCAGTGAATGGGTTAGCCGGGAGACCCAGTACTTC
.	TRBV7-9	.	TRBJ2-1	CASSHRTGPYNEQFF	TGTGCCAGCAGCCATCGGACTGGACCGTACAATGAGCAGTTCTTC
TRBD2	TRBV6-5	.	TRBJ2-3	CASSYGGGTDTQYF	TGTGCCAGCAGTTACGGGGGGGGCACAGATACGCAGTATTTT
TRBD1	TRBV10-3	.	TRBJ1-2	CAIPDRYLGYTF	TGTGCCATCCCGGACAGGTACCTGGGCTACACCTTC
.	TRBV6-5	.	TRBJ2-1	CASSQQGNDEQFF	TGTGCCAGCAGTCAACAGGGTAATGATGAGCAGTTCTTC
TRBD1	TRBV5-6	.	TRBJ2-7	CASSLTGGYEQYF	TGTGCCAGCAGCTTAACAGGGGGCTACGAGCAGTACTTC
.	TRBV9	.	TRBJ2-1	CASNSVGTWWDEQFF	TGTGCCAGCAACTCTGTCGGGACTTGGTGGGATGAGCAGTTCTTC
.	TRBV6-1	.	TRBJ1-1	CASWGRLTEAFF	TGTGCCAGCTGGGGTCGACTCACTGAAGCTTTCTTT
.	TRBV11-2	few	TRBJ2-2	CASSLDPSSQHGNTGELFF	TGTGCCAGCAGCTTAGATCCAAGTTCGCAGCACGGGAACACCGGGGAGCTGTTTTTT
.	TRBV9	.	TRBJ1-2	CASSVGGDYGYTF	TGTGCCAGCAGCGTAGGGGGCGACTATGGCTACACCTTC
.	TRBV27	.	TRBJ1-1	CASSFRAGTEAFF	TGTGCCAGCAGTTTCAGGGCGGGAACTGAAGCTTTCTTT
.	TRBV30	.	TRBJ2-2	CAWLASEAGELFF	TGTGCCTGGCTGGCTAGCGAGGCCGGGGAGCTGTTTTTT
TRBD1	TRBV10-3	.	TRBJ2-7	CAISARDRDEPGEQYF	TGTGCCATCAGCGCCCGGGACAGGGACGAACCGGGTGAGCAGTACTTC
.	TRBV4-1	.	TRBJ1-2	CASSQGLGRSYGYTF	TGCGCCAGCAGCCAAGGTTTGGGACGGTCGTATGGCTACACCTTC
.	TRBV6-5	.	TRBJ2-3	CASGSLMGDTQYF	TGTGCCAGCGGAAGCCTAATGGGAGATACGCAGTATTTT
TRBD2	TRBV5-8	.	TRBJ2-7	CASRRTSALSYEQYF	TGTGCCAGCCGTCGGACTAGCGCCCTTTCCTACGAGCAGTACTTC
TRBD2	TRBV6-1	.	TRBJ2-7	CASSTGLAALFEQYF	TGTGCCAGCAGTACTGGACTAGCGGCCCTTTTCGAGCAGTACTTC
TRBD1	TRBV2	.	TRBJ1-1	CASSETAGTARVAFF	TGTGCCAGCAGTGAAACGGCCGGGACAGCGAGGGTAGCTTTCTTT
.	TRBV28	.	TRBJ2-7	CASSGPYWTVSYEQYF	TGTGCCAGCAGTGGGCCCTATTGGACAGTGTCCTACGAGCAGTACTTC
.	TRBV6-5	once	TRBJ1-1	CASSGLNTEAFF	TGTGCCAGCAGTGGGCTGAACACTGAAGCTTTCTTT
.	TRBV7-9	medium-sized	TRBJ1-3	CASSLGGFSGNTIYF	TGTGCCAGCAGCTTAGGTGGCTTCTCTGGAAACACCATATATTTT